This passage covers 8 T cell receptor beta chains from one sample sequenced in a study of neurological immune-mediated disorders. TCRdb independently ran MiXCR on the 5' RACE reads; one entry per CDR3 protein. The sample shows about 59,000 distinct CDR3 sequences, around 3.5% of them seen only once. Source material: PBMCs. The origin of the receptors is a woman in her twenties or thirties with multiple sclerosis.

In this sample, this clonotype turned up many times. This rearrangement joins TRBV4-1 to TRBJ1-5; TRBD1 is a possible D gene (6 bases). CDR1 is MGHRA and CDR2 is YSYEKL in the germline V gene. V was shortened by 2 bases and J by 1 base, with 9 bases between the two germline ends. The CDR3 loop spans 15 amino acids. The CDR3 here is CASSQSDRSNQPQHF. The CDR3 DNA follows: TGCGCCAGCAGCCAAAGCGACAGGAGCAATCAGCCCCAGCATTTT.

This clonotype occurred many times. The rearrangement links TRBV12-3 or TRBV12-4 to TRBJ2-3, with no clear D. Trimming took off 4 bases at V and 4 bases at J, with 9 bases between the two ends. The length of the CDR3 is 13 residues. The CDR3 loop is CASSSLRADTQYF. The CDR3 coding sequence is TGTGCCAGCAGTTCTCTACGGGCAGATACGCAGTATTTT.

CDR3 sequence reads: CASSMSGAVGEKLFF. CDR3 DNA: TGCGCCAGCAGCATGTCAGGGGCGGTCGGTGAAAAACTGTTTTTT. The V call is TRBV5-1, the J call TRBJ1-4, with D tentatively TRBD1 (6 bases). Looked up from germline, CDR1 is SGHRS and CDR2 is YFSETQ. Trimming left V 4 bases short and J 7 bases short, with 17 bases between. The CDR3 contains 15 residues.

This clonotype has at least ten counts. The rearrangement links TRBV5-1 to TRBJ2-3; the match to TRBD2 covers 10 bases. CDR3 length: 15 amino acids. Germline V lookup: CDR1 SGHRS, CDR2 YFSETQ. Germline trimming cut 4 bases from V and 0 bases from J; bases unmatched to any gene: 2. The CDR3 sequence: CASSTSGVSTDTQYF. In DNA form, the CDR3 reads TGCGCCAGCAGCACTAGCGGGGTTAGCACAGATACGCAGTATTTT.

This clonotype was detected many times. CDR3 coding DNA: TGTGCCAGCAGGCGACAGGGACCAGGAGGGACCCAGTACTTC. It codes for CASRRQGPGGTQYF. The chain employs TRBV6-5 and TRBJ2-5, with TRBD1 identical over 7 bases. CDR1 MNHEY and CDR2 SVGAGI come from the germline V gene. CDR3 length: 14 amino acids. Trimming took 6 bases from V and 7 from J; bases not matched to a gene: 11.

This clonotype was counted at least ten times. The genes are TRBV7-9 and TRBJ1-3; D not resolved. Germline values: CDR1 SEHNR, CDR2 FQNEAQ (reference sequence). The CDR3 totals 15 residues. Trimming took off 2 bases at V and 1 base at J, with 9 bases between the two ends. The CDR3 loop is CASSLPGSSGNTIYF. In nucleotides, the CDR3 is TGTGCCAGCAGCTTACCGGGATCTTCTGGAAACACCATATATTTT.

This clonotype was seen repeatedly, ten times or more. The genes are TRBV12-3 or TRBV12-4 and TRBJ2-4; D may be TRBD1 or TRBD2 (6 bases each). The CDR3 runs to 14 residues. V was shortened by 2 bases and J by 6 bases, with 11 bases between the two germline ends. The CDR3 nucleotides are TGTGCCAGCAGTTTATGGGGGGCTGGAAACATTCAGTACTTC. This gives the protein CASSLWGAGNIQYF.

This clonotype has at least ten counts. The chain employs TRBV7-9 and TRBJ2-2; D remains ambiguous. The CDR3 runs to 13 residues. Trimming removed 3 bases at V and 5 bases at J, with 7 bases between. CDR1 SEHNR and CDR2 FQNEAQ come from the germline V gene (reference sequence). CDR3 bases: TGTGCCAGCAGCTTTTGGGGAACCGGGGAGCTGTTTTTT. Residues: CASSFWGTGELFF. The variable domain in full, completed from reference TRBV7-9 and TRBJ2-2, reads DTGVSQNPRHKITKRGQNVTFRCDPISEHNRLYWYRQTLGQGPEFLTYFQNEAQLEKSRLLSDRFSAERPKGSFSTLEIQRTEQGDSAMYLCASSFWGTGELFFGEGSRLTVL.